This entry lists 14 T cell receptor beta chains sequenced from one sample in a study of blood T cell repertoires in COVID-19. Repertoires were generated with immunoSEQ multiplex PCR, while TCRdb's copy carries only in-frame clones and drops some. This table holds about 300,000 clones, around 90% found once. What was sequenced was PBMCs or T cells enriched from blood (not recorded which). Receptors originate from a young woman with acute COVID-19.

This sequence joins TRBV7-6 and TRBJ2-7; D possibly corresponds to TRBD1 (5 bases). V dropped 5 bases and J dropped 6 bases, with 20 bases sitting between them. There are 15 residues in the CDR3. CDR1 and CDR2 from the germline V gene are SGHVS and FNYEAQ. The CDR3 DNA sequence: TGTGCCAGCAGCCCCCGAGGCAGGGAAAGGAGCGAGCAGTACTTC. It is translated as CASSPRGRERSEQYF.

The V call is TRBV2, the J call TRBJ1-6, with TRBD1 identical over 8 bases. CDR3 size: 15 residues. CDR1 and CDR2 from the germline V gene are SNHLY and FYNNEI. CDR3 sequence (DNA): TGTGTCACCGAGGACAGGGCTTTCTTAAATTCACCCCTCCACTTT. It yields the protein CVTEDRAFLNSPLHF.

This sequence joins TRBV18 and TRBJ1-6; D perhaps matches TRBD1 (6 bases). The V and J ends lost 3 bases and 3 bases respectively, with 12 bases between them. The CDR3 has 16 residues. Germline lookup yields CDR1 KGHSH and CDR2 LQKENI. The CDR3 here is CASSPGARGYNSPLHF. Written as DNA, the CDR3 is TGTGCCAGCTCACCGGGGGCTCGGGGCTATAATTCACCCCTCCACTTT.

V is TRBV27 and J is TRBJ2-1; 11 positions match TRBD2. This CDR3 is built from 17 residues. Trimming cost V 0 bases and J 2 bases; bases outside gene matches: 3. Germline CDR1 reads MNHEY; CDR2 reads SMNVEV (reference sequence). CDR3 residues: CASSLSGGLAAYNEQFF. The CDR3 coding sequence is TGTGCCAGCAGTTTATCAGGGGGACTAGCGGCCTACAATGAGCAGTTCTTC.

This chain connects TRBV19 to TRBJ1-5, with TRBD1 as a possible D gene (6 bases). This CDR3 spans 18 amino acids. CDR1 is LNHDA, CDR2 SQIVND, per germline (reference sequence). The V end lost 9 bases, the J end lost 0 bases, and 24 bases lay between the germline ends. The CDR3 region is CASLPVFLRQDSNQPQHF. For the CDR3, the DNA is TGTGCCAGCTTACCCGTGTTCCTTAGACAGGATAGCAATCAGCCCCAGCATTTT.

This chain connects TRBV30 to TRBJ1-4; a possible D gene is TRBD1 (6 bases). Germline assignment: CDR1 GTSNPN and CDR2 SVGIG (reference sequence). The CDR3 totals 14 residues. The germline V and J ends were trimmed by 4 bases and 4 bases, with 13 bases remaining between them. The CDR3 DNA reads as TGTGCCTGGATGGGGCAGGGGAGTAATGAAAAACTGTTTTTT. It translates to CAWMGQGSNEKLFF. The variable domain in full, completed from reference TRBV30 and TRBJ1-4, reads SQTIHQWPATLVQPVGSPLSLECTVEGTSNPNLYWYRQAAGRGLQLLFYSVGIGQISSEVPQNLSASRPQDRQFILSSKKLLLSDSGFYLCAWMGQGSNEKLFFGSGTQLSVL.

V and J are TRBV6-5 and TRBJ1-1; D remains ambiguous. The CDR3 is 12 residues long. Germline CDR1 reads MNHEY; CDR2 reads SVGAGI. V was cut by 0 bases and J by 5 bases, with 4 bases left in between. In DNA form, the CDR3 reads TGTGCCAGCAGTTACTCGAGGACTGAAGCTTTCTTT. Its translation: CASSYSRTEAFF.

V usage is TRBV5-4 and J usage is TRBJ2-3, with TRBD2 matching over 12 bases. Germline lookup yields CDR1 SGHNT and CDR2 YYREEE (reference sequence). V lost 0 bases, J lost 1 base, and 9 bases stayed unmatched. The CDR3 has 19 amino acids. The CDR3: CASSLVGLAGGGGTDTQYF. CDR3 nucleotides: TGTGCCAGCAGCTTGGTTGGTCTAGCGGGAGGGGGTGGCACAGATACGCAGTATTTT.

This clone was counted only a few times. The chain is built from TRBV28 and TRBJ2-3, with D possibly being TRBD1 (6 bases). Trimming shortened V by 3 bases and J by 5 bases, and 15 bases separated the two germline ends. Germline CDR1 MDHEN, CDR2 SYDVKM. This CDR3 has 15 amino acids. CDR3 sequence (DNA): TGTGCCAGCAGTTTGAGCGTAACAGGGATAGATACGCAGTATTTT. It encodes CASSLSVTGIDTQYF.

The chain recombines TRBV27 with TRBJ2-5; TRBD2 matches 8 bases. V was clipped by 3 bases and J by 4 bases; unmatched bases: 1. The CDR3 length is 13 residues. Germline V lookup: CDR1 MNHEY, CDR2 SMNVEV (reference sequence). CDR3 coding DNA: TGTGCCAGCAGTTTCGGGGGGGGAGAGACCCAGTACTTC. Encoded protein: CASSFGGGETQYF.

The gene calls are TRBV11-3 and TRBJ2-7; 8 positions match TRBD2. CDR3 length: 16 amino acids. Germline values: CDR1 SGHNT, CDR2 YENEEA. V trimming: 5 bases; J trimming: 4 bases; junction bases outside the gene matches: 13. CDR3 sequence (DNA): TGTGCCAGCAGCCCCCGCCCCGGACTAGCACGATACGAGCAGTACTTC. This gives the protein CASSPRPGLARYEQYF.

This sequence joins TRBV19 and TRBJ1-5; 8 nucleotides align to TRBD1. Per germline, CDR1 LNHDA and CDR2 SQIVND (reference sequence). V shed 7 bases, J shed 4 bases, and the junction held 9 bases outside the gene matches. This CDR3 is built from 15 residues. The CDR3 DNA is TGTGCCAGTACTTCACAGGGGGGAGGTAATCAGCCCCAGCATTTT. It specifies CASTSQGGGNQPQHF.

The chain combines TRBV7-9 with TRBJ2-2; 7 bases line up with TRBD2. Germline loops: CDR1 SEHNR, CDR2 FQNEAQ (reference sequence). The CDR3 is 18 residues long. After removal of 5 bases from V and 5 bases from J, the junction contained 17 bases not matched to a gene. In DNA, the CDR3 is TGTGCCAGCAGCCCCATGTTCCGCGGGAGTGTGTTGACCGGGGAGCTGTTTTTT. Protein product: CASSPMFRGSVLTGELFF.

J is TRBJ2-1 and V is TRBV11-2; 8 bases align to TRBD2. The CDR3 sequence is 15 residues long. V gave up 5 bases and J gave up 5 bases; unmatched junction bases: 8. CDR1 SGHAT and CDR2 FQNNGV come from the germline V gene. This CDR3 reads CASSPFTSGDNEQFF. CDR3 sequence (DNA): TGTGCCAGCAGCCCATTCACTAGCGGCGACAATGAGCAGTTCTTC.